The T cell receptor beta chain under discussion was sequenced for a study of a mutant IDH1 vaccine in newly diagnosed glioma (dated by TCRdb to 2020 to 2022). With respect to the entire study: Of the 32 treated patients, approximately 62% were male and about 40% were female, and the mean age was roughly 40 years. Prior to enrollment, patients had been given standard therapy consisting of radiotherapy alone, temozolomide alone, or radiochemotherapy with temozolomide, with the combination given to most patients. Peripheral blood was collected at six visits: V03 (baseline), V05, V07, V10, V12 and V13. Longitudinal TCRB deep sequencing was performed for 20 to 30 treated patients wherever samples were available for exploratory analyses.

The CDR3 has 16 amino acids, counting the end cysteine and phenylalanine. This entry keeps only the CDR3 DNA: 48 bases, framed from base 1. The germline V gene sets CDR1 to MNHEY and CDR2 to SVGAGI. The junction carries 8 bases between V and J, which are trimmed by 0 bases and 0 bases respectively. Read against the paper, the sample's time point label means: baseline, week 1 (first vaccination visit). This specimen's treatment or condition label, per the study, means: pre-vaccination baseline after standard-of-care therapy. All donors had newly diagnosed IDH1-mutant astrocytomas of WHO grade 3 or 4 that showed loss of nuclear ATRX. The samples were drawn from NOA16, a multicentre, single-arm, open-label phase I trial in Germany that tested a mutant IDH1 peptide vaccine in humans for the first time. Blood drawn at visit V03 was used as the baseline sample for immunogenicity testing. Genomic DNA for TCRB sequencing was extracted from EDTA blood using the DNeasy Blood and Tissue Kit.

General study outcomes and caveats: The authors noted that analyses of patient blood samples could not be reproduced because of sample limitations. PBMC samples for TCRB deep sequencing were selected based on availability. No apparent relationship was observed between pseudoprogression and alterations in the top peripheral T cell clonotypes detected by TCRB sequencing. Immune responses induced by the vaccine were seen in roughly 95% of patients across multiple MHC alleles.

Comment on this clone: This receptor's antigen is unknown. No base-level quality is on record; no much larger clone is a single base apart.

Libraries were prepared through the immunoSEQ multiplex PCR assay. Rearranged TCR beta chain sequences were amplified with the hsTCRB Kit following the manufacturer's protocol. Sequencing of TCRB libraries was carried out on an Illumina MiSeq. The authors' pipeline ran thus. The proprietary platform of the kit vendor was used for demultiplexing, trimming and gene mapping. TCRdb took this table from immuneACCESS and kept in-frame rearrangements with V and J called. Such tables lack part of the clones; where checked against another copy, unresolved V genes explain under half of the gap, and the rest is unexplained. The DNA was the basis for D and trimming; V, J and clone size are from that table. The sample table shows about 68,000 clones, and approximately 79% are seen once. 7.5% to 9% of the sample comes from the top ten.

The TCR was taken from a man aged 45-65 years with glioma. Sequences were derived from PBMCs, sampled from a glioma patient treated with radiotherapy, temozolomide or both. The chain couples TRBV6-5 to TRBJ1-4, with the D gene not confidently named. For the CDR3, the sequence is CASSYSYSATNEKLFF. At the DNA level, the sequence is TGTGCCAGCAGTTACTCTTACAGTGCAACTAATGAAAAACTGTTTTTT.